This T cell receptor (beta chain) was retrieved from a study of T-cell reconstitution after alpha-beta-depleted transplantation in children. This CDR3 contains 15 residues. V was clipped by 5 bases and J by 4 bases; unmatched bases: 6. Germline V gives CDR1 SGHTA, CDR2 FQGTGA. There are many counts of this clonotype. Unique molecular identifiers were used to barcode this TCRbeta library. TCRdb ran MiXCR on the PCR reads and lists one entry per CDR3 protein. The profile shows about 460,000 distinct CDR3 sequences, 9.5% to 15% of them singletons. This TCR derives from a human donor who donated a stem cell graft to a child with combined immunodeficiency. The material sequenced was PBMCs from the stem cell graft donor, taken from the stem cell graft. The V and J genes are TRBV7-3 and TRBJ2-7, with 12 bases fitting TRBD2. The CDR3: CASSQTSGSQYEQYF. The DNA for the CDR3 is TGTGCCAGCAGCCAGACTAGCGGGAGCCAGTACGAGCAGTACTTC.